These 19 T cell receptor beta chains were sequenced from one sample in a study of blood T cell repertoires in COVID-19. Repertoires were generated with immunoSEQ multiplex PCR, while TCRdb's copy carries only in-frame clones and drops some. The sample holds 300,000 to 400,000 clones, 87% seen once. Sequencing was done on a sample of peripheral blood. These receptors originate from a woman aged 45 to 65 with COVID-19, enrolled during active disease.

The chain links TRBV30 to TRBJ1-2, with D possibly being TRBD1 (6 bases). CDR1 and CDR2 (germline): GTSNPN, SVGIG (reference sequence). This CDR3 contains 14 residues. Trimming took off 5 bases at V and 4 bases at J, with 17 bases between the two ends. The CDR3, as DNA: TGTGCCTGGGGGCCCCCCGGACAGTTCTATGGCTACACCTTC. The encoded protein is CAWGPPGQFYGYTF.

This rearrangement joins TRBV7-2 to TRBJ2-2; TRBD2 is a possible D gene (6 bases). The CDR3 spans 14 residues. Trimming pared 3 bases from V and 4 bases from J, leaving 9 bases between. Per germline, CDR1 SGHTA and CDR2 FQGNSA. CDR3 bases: TGTGCCAGCAGCTTGGGACTTAGCACCGGGGAGCTGTTTTTT. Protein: CASSLGLSTGELFF.

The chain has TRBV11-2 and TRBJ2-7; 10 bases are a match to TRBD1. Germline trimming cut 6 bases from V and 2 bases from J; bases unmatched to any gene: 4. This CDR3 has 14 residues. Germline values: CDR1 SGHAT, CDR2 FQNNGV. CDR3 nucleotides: TGTGCCAGCAGTTCCGGGACAGGGGCCTACGAGCAGTACTTC. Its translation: CASSSGTGAYEQYF.

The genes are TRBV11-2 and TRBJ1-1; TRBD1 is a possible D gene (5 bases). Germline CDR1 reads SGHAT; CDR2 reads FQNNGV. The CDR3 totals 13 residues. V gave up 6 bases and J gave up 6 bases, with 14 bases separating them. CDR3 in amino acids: CASRYQGGPEAFF. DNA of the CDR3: TGTGCCAGCAGGTACCAGGGTGGGCCTGAAGCTTTCTTT.

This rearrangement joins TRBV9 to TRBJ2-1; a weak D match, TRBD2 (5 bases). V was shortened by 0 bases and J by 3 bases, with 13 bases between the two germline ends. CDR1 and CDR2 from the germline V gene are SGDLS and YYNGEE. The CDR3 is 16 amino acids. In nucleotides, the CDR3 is TGTGCCAGCAGCGTAGTGGTGGGAGTGGGCTACAATGAGCAGTTCTTC. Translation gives CASSVVVGVGYNEQFF. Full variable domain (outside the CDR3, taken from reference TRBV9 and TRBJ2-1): DSGVTQTPKHLITATGQRVTLRCSPRSGDLSVYWYQQSLDQGLQFLIQYYNGEERAKGNILERFSAQQFPDLHSELNLSSLELGDSALYFCASSVVVGVGYNEQFFGPGTRLTVL.

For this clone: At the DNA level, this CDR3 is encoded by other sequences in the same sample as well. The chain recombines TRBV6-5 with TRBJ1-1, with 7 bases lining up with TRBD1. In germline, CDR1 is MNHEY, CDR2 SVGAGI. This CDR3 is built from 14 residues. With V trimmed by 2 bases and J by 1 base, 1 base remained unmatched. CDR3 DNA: TGTGCCAGCAGTTACAGGACAGGGAACACTGAAGCTTTCTTT. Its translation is CASSYRTGNTEAFF.

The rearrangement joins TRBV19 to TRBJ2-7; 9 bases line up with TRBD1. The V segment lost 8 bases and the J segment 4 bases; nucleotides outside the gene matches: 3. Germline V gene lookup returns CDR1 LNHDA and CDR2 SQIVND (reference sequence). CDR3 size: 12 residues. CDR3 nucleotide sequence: TGTGCCAGTGGGACAGGGATTTACGAGCAGTACTTC. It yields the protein CASGTGIYEQYF. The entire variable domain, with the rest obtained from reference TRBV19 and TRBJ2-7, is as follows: DGGITQSPKYLFRKEGQNVTLSCEQNLNHDAMYWYRQDPGQGLRLIYYSQIVNDFQKGDIAEGYSVSREKKESFPLTVTSAQKNPTAFYLCASGTGIYEQYFGPGTRLTVT.

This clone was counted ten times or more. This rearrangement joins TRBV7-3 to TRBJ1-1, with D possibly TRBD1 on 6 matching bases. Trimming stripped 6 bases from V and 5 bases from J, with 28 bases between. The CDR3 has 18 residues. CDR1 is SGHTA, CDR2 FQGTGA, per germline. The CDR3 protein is CASRFTGATSGVGTEAFF. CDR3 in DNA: TGTGCCAGCAGATTCACCGGAGCGACCTCAGGGGTCGGAACTGAAGCTTTCTTT.

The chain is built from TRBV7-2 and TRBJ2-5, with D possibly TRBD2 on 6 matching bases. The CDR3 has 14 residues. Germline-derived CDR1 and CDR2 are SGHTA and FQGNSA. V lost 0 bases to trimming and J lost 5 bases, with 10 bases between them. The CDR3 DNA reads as TGTGCCAGCAGCTTAGCGCGGACTATTGAGACCCAGTACTTC. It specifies CASSLARTIETQYF.

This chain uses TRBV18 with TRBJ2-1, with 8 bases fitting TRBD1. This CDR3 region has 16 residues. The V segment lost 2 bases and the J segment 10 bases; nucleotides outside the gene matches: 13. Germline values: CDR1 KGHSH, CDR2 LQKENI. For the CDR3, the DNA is TGTGCCAGCTCACCATCCCCGGGGACAGGCCTTTGGGAGCAGTTCTTC. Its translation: CASSPSPGTGLWEQFF.

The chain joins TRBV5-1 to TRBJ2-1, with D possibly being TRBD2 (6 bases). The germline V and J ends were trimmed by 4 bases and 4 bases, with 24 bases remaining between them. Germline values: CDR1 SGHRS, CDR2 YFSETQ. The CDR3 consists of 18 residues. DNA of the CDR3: TGCGCCAGCAGCATCTACGGACAATGGGGAGGAGGGTACAATGAGCAGTTCTTC. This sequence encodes CASSIYGQWGGGYNEQFF.

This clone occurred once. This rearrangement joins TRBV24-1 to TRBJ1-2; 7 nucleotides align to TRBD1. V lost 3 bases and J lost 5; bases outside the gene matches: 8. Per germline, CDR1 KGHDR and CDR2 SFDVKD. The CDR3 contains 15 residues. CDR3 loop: CATSDTRTGGYGYTF. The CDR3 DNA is TGTGCCACCAGTGATACTCGGACAGGCGGGTATGGCTACACCTTC.

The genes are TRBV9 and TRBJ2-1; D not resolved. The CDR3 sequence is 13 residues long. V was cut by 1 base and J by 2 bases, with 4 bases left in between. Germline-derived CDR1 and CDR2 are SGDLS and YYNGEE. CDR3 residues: CASSVSPYNEQFF. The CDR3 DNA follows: TGTGCCAGCAGCGTAAGCCCCTACAATGAGCAGTTCTTC.

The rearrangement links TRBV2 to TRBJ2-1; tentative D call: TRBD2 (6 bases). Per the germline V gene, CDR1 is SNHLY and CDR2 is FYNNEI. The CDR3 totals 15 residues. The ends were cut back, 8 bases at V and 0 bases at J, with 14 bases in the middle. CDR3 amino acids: CASSSEMRSYNEQFF. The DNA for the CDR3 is TGTGCCAGCTCTAGCGAAATGCGCTCCTACAATGAGCAGTTCTTC.

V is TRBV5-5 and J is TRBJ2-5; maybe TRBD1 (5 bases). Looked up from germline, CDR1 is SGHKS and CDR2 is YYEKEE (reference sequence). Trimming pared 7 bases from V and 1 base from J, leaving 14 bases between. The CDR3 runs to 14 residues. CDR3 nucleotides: TGTGCCAGCGGACGAGGACAAACCCAAGAGACCCAGTACTTC. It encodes CASGRGQTQETQYF.

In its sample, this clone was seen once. CDR3 region: CASSLTGENYGYTF. CDR3 in DNA: TGTGCCAGCAGTTTGACAGGGGAGAACTATGGCTACACCTTC. The rearrangement uses TRBV27 and TRBJ1-2; 8 positions match TRBD1. CDR3 length: 14 residues. The V gene's germline CDR1 is MNHEY and CDR2 SMNVEV (reference sequence). The V and J ends lost 3 bases and 2 bases, in that order; junction bases with no gene match: 2.

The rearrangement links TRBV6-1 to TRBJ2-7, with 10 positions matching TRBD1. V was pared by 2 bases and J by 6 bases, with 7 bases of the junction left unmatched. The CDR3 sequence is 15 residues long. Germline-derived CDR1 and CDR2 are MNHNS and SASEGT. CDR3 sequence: CASSESWGQGLEQYF. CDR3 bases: TGTGCCAGCAGTGAAAGTTGGGGACAGGGGCTCGAGCAGTACTTC.

In DNA form, the CDR3 reads TGTGCCAGCAGCGTAGCTCTAGATACGCAGTATTTT. Its translation is CASSVALDTQYF. The chain has TRBV9 and TRBJ2-3; D uncertain. V lost 0 bases and J 5 bases, leaving 4 bases between the germline ends. Germline CDR1 is SGDLS and CDR2 is YYNGEE. This CDR3 comprises 12 residues.

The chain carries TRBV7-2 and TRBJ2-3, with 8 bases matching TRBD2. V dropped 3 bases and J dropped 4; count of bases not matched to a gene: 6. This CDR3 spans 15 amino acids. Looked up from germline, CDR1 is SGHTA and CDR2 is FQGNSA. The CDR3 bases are TGTGCCAGCAGCTTCTTTCCAGCGGGAGCAGATACGCAGTATTTT. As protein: CASSFFPAGADTQYF.